The 14 T cell receptor beta chains reported below all come from one sample, sequenced in a study of neurological immune-mediated disorders. TCRdb called the 5' RACE reads again in MiXCR, with one record for every CDR3 protein. The sample gives 65,000 to 75,000 distinct CDR3 sequences, roughly 5% of which show up once; about 5.3% is in the top ten. The sample taken for sequencing was PBMCs. The receptors here all came from a human donor with multiple sclerosis. The donor label of this sample is uncertain.

This clonotype was seen many times. The chain recombines TRBV3-1 with TRBJ2-5, with D unresolved. The CDR3 contains 11 residues. The germline V and J ends were trimmed by 1 base and 5 bases, with 2 bases remaining between them. CDR1 and CDR2 from the germline V gene are LGHDT and YNNKEL (reference sequence). The CDR3 region has the DNA TGTGCCAGCAGCCAAGGGGAGACCCAGTACTTC. This encodes CASSQGETQYF.

This clonotype was observed many times. The chain carries TRBV6-5 and TRBJ2-7, with D possibly being TRBD2 (5 bases). Trimming removed 3 bases from V and 0 bases from J, with 6 bases in between. The germline V gene encodes CDR1 MNHEY and CDR2 SVGAGI. This CDR3 comprises 13 residues. The CDR3 DNA sequence: TGTGCCAGCAGTTATGACTACTCCTACGAGCAGTACTTC. Amino acids: CASSYDYSYEQYF.

In this sample, this clonotype turned up a few times. The chain carries TRBV10-3 and TRBJ1-2; TRBD1 aligns across 9 bases. J was trimmed by 1 base and V by 10 bases; bases with no gene match: 10. Germline V gene sequence: CDR1 ENHRY, CDR2 SYGVKD. This CDR3 region has 15 residues. The CDR3 nucleotides read TGTGCCACCATAAAGGGACAGGGAGGTAACTATGGCTACACCTTC. Protein sequence: CATIKGQGGNYGYTF.

This clonotype was observed many times. This chain links TRBV5-6 with TRBJ1-2; perhaps TRBD1 as D (5 bases). Germline V gene lookup returns CDR1 SGHDT and CDR2 YYEEEE. The ends were cut back, 6 bases at V and 1 base at J, with 16 bases in the middle. The CDR3 loop spans 15 amino acids. The CDR3 protein is CASNWDGTRNYGYTF. CDR3 sequence (DNA): TGTGCCAGCAACTGGGACGGGACCCGTAACTATGGCTACACCTTC.

At least ten counts were recorded for this clonotype. The rearrangement uses TRBV7-9 and TRBJ2-7; no clear D gene. CDR1 SEHNR and CDR2 FQNEAQ come from the germline V gene (reference sequence). This CDR3 region has 12 residues. Trimming shortened V by 7 bases and J by 2 bases, and 9 bases separated the two germline ends. As DNA, the CDR3 is TGTGCCAGCAACTCGGAAACCTACGAGCAGTACTTC. Amino acids: CASNSETYEQYF. Variable domain in full (rest from reference TRBV7-9 and TRBJ2-7): DTGVSQNPRHKITKRGQNVTFRCDPISEHNRLYWYRQTLGQGPEFLTYFQNEAQLEKSRLLSDRFSAERPKGSFSTLEIQRTEQGDSAMYLCASNSETYEQYFGPGTRLTVT.

This clonotype was recorded many times. The chain uses TRBV29-1 and TRBJ2-3; D perhaps matches TRBD1 (6 bases). V was clipped by 4 bases and J by 6 bases, with 14 bases between them. This CDR3 is built from 13 residues. The V gene's germline CDR1 is SQVTM and CDR2 ANQGSEA. This CDR3 reads CSVGGPESDTQYF. The CDR3, as DNA: TGCAGCGTTGGGGGGCCAGAATCGGATACGCAGTATTTT.

This clonotype has at least ten counts. The chain links TRBV2 to TRBJ2-1, with 7 positions matching TRBD1. The V and J ends lost 4 bases and 3 bases, in that order; junction bases with no gene match: 3. Germline V gives CDR1 SNHLY, CDR2 FYNNEI. The CDR3 is 14 residues long. Here the CDR3 reads CASSVRQGYNEQFF. CDR3 sequence (DNA): TGTGCCAGCAGTGTACGACAGGGCTACAATGAGCAGTTCTTC.

The table lists this clonotype with many counts. The chain has TRBV5-1 and TRBJ1-5; unclear D gene. CDR3 length equals 15 residues. CDR1 SGHRS and CDR2 YFSETQ come from the germline V gene. V gave up 0 bases and J gave up 2 bases, with 9 bases separating them. The CDR3 is CASSLAGVGNQPQHF. The CDR3 nucleotides are TGCGCCAGCAGCTTGGCCGGGGTCGGCAATCAGCCCCAGCATTTT.

This clonotype was picked up many times. V and J are TRBV5-6 and TRBJ1-5; 7 bases map to TRBD1. The J segment lost 9 bases and the V segment lost 0 bases, leaving 15 bases of the junction unmatched. CDR3 length equals 17 residues. CDR1 and CDR2 from the germline V gene are SGHDT and YYEEEE. The CDR3 coding sequence is TGTGCCAGCAGCTTGGGCGGCAGGACAGGAGGCCTCGGGCCCCAGCATTTT. Protein: CASSLGGRTGGLGPQHF. Full variable domain (remainder filled in from reference TRBV5-6 and TRBJ1-5): DAGVTQSPTHLIKTRGQQVTLRCSPKSGHDTVSWYQQALGQGPQFIFQYYEEEERQRGNFPDRFSGHQFPNYSSELNVNALLLGDSALYLCASSLGGRTGGLGPQHFGDGTRLSIL.

This clonotype was recorded many times. V gene TRBV16 combines with J gene TRBJ1-1; D is unclear. CDR3 length: 13 residues. The germline V gene has CDR1 KGHSY and CDR2 FQNENV. V was clipped by 6 bases and J by 10 bases, with 18 bases between them. The CDR3 region is CASSSTPILGAFF. The CDR3 coding sequence is TGTGCCAGCAGTTCAACACCGATTTTGGGAGCTTTCTTT. The full variable domain, in which reference TRBV16 and TRBJ1-1 provide the parts outside the CDR3, is GEEVAQTPKHLVRGEGQKAKLYCAPIKGHSYVFWYQQVLKNEFKFLISFQNENVFDETGMPKERFSAKCLPNSPCSLEIQATKLEDSAVYFCASSSTPILGAFFGQGTRLTVV.

In its sample, this clonotype was seen many times. This chain links TRBV7-9 with TRBJ2-3; D might be TRBD2 (6 bases). Trimming took 4 bases from V and 0 from J, leaving 11 bases between them. Germline CDR1 SEHNR, CDR2 FQNEAQ (reference sequence). There are 15 residues in the CDR3. CDR3 sequence (DNA): TGTGCCAGCAGCTCCCGGAGGGTGAGCACAGATACGCAGTATTTT. Translating gives CASSSRRVSTDTQYF. Full variable domain (missing parts from reference TRBV7-9 and TRBJ2-3): DTGVSQNPRHKITKRGQNVTFRCDPISEHNRLYWYRQTLGQGPEFLTYFQNEAQLEKSRLLSDRFSAERPKGSFSTLEIQRTEQGDSAMYLCASSSRRVSTDTQYFGPGTRLTVL.

This clonotype was observed at least ten times. The rearrangement joins TRBV5-1 to TRBJ2-7; 8 bases align to TRBD1. J gave up 2 bases and V 5 bases, and 6 bases lay outside the gene matches. The germline V gene has CDR1 SGHRS and CDR2 YFSETQ. The CDR3 is made up of 14 amino acids. The CDR3 sequence: CASRYRDRTYEQYF. CDR3 coding DNA: TGCGCCAGCAGGTACCGGGACAGGACCTACGAGCAGTACTTC.

This clonotype has a count of ten or more. This chain links TRBV5-1 with TRBJ1-2; D is uncertain. Trimming took off 0 bases at V and 7 bases at J, with 10 bases between the two ends. In germline, CDR1 is SGHRS, CDR2 YFSETQ. The CDR3 has 13 residues. CDR3 in DNA: TGCGCCAGCAGCTTGGACCCCGGAAGTGGCTACACCTTC. This sequence encodes CASSLDPGSGYTF.

In its sample, this clonotype was seen many times. This chain links TRBV15 with TRBJ2-1; 7 bases are shared with TRBD2. This CDR3 region has 13 residues. V lost 1 base to trimming and J lost 8 bases; unmatched junction nucleotides: 2. Per germline, CDR1 LNHNV and CDR2 YYDKDF (reference sequence). The CDR3 nucleotides read TGTGCCACCAGCAGAGGACTAGCCGATGAGCAGTTCTTC. Translating gives CATSRGLADEQFF. Full variable domain (remainder filled in from reference TRBV15 and TRBJ2-1): DAMVIQNPRYQVTQFGKPVTLSCSQTLNHNVMYWYQQKSSQAPKLLFHYYDKDFNNEADTPDNFQSRRPNTSFCFLDIRSPGLGDTAMYLCATSRGLADEQFFGPGTRLTVL.